This record covers a single T cell receptor (beta chain). One junction end disagrees with the germline gene, perhaps due to a read error. This sample was taken from a study of Ad26.COV2.S vaccination and SARS-CoV-2 variants. Study summary: Intramuscularly, Ad26.COV2.S was given either once or twice, 56 days apart.

The table came from immunoSEQ multiplex PCR; TCRdb's copy has only in-frame clones and leaves some out. Seen here are 380,000 or so clones, around four fifths observed once, and the top ten hold more than 7%. Specified treatment: roughly 19 received Ad26.COV2.S at low or high dose, single or two shots; roughly five received placebo; per-sample allocation not given. The investigators took samples on day 63 after the first vaccine or placebo injection. The germline V gene encodes CDR1 SGHNT and CDR2 YYREEE (reference sequence). The CDR3 is made up of 16 amino acids. J is TRBJ2-5 and V is TRBV5-4, with D possibly TRBD2 on 7 matching bases. This material consisted of peripheral blood, taken in a trial of Ad26.COV2.S vaccine versus placebo. The clonotype was recovered from a person between 18 and 65 years old who received the Ad26.COV2.S COVID-19 vaccine or a placebo. CDR3 nucleotides: TGTGCCAGCAGTTTGGGAGGGTGGGGGGCCCAAGAGACCCAGTACTTC. This codes for CASSLGGWGAQETQYF.